These 19 T cell receptor beta chains were sequenced from one sample in a study of blood T cells in healthy people across ages. With a J-beta primer mix and a sample-barcoded 5' primer, a second PCR ran roughly 6 to 12 cycles. TCRdb independently ran MiXCR on the 5' RACE reads; one entry per CDR3 protein. Of some 670,000 distinct CDR3 sequences listed, 52% are singletons. Material: blood. These receptors were obtained from a woman older than 75 in good health.

This clonotype appeared many times. The CDR3 DNA sequence: TGTGCCAGCAGCCTGACTAGCGGGGTCGGTTACGAGCAGTACTTC. Translating it yields CASSLTSGVGYEQYF. The chain recombines TRBV4-2 with TRBJ2-7; 11 nucleotides match TRBD2. Germline CDR1 LGHNA, CDR2 YNFKEQ. Trimming took 4 bases from V and 4 from J; bases not matched to a gene: 6. This CDR3 has 15 residues.

The DNA for the CDR3 is TGCAGCGGTCTATATTGGACTAGCGTAGGGGAAGATACGCAGTATTTT. Its translation is CSGLYWTSVGEDTQYF. The rearrangement links TRBV29-1 to TRBJ2-3, with 9 bases aligning to TRBD2. V dropped 7 bases and J dropped 5; count of bases not matched to a gene: 16. CDR3 length: 16 amino acids. The germline V gene has CDR1 SQVTM and CDR2 ANQGSEA.

This clonotype was recorded many times. The genes are TRBV7-9 and TRBJ2-4; 7 bases are shared with TRBD2. Germline V gives CDR1 SEHNR, CDR2 FQNEAQ (reference sequence). J gave up 0 bases and V 1 base, and 6 bases lay outside the gene matches. CDR3 size: 17 residues. The CDR3 DNA sequence: TGTGCCAGCAGCTTAGATCGGGGGGAAACAGCCAAAAACATTCAGTACTTC. This codes for CASSLDRGETAKNIQYF.

The chain employs TRBV11-2 and TRBJ2-2; TRBD1 aligns across 12 bases. The CDR3 has 14 amino acids. Looked up from germline, CDR1 is SGHAT and CDR2 is FQNNGV. The J segment lost 9 bases and the V segment lost 7 bases, leaving 6 bases of the junction unmatched. The CDR3 DNA is TGTGCCAGCACCCGGGACAGGGGGCAAAGGGAGCTGTTTTTT. Its protein product is CASTRDRGQRELFF.

This clonotype was counted ten times or more. V usage is TRBV7-2 and J usage is TRBJ2-5; D is uncertain. There are 14 residues in the CDR3. The germline V gene has CDR1 SGHTA and CDR2 FQGNSA. Trimming pared 2 bases from V and 2 bases from J, leaving 9 bases between. CDR3 in amino acids: CASSLRKGQETQYF. The CDR3, as DNA: TGTGCCAGCAGCTTAAGAAAAGGGCAAGAGACCCAGTACTTC.

This clonotype came up many times. The rearrangement joins TRBV12-3 or TRBV12-4 to TRBJ2-5; TRBD2 matches at 7 bases. The CDR3 is 13 residues long. Losses at the gene ends were 3 bases for V and 5 bases for J; bases not matched to a gene: 3. CDR3 nucleotides: TGTGCCAGCAGTTTCTCGGGGGGTGAGACCCAGTACTTC. Translation gives CASSFSGGETQYF.

This clonotype occurred many times. The J gene is TRBJ2-1, the V gene TRBV7-8, with TRBD2 identical over 8 bases. CDR1 is SGHVS and CDR2 is FQNEAQ in the germline V gene. This CDR3 region has 16 residues. V dropped 4 bases and J dropped 4; count of bases not matched to a gene: 9. The DNA of the CDR3 is TGTGCCAGCAGCTCCATAGCGGGAATTATATACAATGAGCAGTTCTTC. The encoded protein is CASSSIAGIIYNEQFF.

The sample holds a few counts of this clonotype. The V gene is TRBV6-6, the J gene TRBJ2-5, with 8 bases that match TRBD2. The CDR3 has 15 amino acids. The germline gives CDR1 MNHNY, CDR2 SVGAGI (reference sequence). V dropped 10 bases and J dropped 1; count of bases not matched to a gene: 11. Written as DNA, the CDR3 is TGTGCCACCTCTCTCCCCCGGGGGGGCCAAGAGACCCAGTACTTC. Encoded protein: CATSLPRGGQETQYF.

The sample holds many counts of this clonotype. The rearrangement uses TRBV4-2 and TRBJ2-3; TRBD2 agrees at 14 bases. Per germline, CDR1 LGHNA and CDR2 YNFKEQ. This CDR3 is 18 amino acids long. V was pared by 4 bases and J by 3 bases, with 9 bases of the junction left unmatched. CDR3: CASSLRLAGGPITDTQYF. CDR3 coding DNA: TGTGCCAGCAGCCTCCGACTAGCGGGGGGGCCGATAACAGATACGCAGTATTTT.

The chain combines TRBV28 with TRBJ1-4; 10 bases fit TRBD1. The CDR3 runs 14 residues. The J segment lost 14 bases and the V segment lost 7 bases, leaving 13 bases of the junction unmatched. CDR1 is MDHEN and CDR2 is SYDVKM in the germline V gene. This chain's CDR3 is CASTGDRGTRNLFF. CDR3 sequence (DNA): TGTGCCAGCACGGGGGACAGGGGAACACGGAATCTGTTTTTT.

This clonotype was found once. The chain joins TRBV19 to TRBJ2-3; the D is unclear. V was pared by 5 bases and J by 4 bases, with 16 bases between. The CDR3 length is 15 residues. Germline loops: CDR1 LNHDA, CDR2 SQIVND (reference sequence). CDR3 DNA sequence: TGTGCCAGTAGTGTTACCGGCACGGGTTCAGATACGCAGTATTTT. This encodes CASSVTGTGSDTQYF. Looking up the rest from reference TRBV19 and TRBJ2-3 gives the full variable domain: DGGITQSPKYLFRKEGQNVTLSCEQNLNHDAMYWYRQDPGQGLRLIYYSQIVNDFQKGDIAEGYSVSREKKESFPLTVTSAQKNPTAFYLCASSVTGTGSDTQYFGPGTRLTVL.

The V gene is TRBV20-1, the J gene TRBJ2-3; TRBD2 agrees at 10 bases. Germline CDR1 is DFQATT and CDR2 is SNEGSKA (reference sequence). After removal of 6 bases from V and 0 bases from J, the junction contained 6 bases not matched to a gene. This CDR3 contains 15 residues. CDR3 DNA sequence: TGCAGTGCGCTGACTAGCGGGCCTAGCACAGATACGCAGTATTTT. It encodes CSALTSGPSTDTQYF.

The chain combines TRBV20-1 with TRBJ2-4; TRBD1 agrees at 7 bases. The CDR3 is 15 residues long. Germline CDR1 and CDR2: DFQATT and SNEGSKA (reference sequence). The junction had 8 bases not matched to a gene; V was cut back by 0 bases and J by 6 bases. CDR3 nucleotide sequence: TGCAGTGCTAGAGATGGGGCAGGGGGAGTAAACATTCAGTACTTC. Its protein product is CSARDGAGGVNIQYF.

This clonotype came up a few times. The chain is built from TRBV3-1 and TRBJ1-4; TRBD1 might be the D (5 bases). The V gene lost 6 bases and the J gene lost 8 bases, with 16 bases spanning the gap. This CDR3 has 14 residues. Germline V CDR1 and CDR2: LGHDT, YNNKEL (reference sequence). This CDR3 is CASSRSGTDEKLFF. Here the CDR3 DNA reads TGTGCCAGCAGTCGTTCCGGGACGGACGAAAAACTGTTTTTT.

The count of this clonotype is one. The chain employs TRBV27 and TRBJ1-4; a possible D gene is TRBD1 (5 bases). The CDR3 spans 14 residues. Germline lookup yields CDR1 MNHEY and CDR2 SMNVEV (reference sequence). Deletions cut 7 bases from V and 0 bases from J, with 9 bases between. CDR3 sequence: CASKDTATNEKLFF. The CDR3 bases are TGTGCCAGCAAGGACACAGCAACTAATGAAAAACTGTTTTTT.

The chain joins TRBV6-2 or TRBV6-3 to TRBJ1-1, with D maybe TRBD1 (5 bases). Trimming cost V 2 bases and J 0 bases, with 7 bases left between them. This CDR3 region has 14 residues. Germline V gene sequence: CDR1 MNHEY, CDR2 SVGEGT. CDR3 loop: CASSYQGVNTEAFF. The CDR3 DNA sequence: TGTGCCAGCAGTTACCAGGGAGTGAACACTGAAGCTTTCTTT.

The chain carries TRBV7-9 and TRBJ2-1; 8 bases map to TRBD1. Per germline, CDR1 SEHNR and CDR2 FQNEAQ (reference sequence). CDR3 size: 16 residues. Trimming cost V 5 bases and J 4 bases; bases outside gene matches: 10. The CDR3 reads CASSGGRDRTYNEQFF. The CDR3 DNA reads as TGTGCCAGCAGCGGCGGTCGGGACAGGACTTACAATGAGCAGTTCTTC.

V usage is TRBV15 and J usage is TRBJ2-5; TRBD1 or TRBD2 may be the D gene (5 bases each). Germline V gene sequence: CDR1 LNHNV, CDR2 YYDKDF (reference sequence). With 1 base removed from V and 4 bases from J, the gap between germline ends came to 10 bases. The CDR3 extends over 14 amino acids. Here the CDR3 DNA reads TGTGCCACCAGCAGAGGGGGACCGGGAGAGACCCAGTACTTC. Translation: CATSRGGPGETQYF.

Details on this clonotype: A single base separates this from a much larger clone, so it may be a read error. The rearrangement links TRBV29-1 to TRBJ2-5; D ambiguous. CDR3 size: 11 residues. The germline gives CDR1 SQVTM, CDR2 ANQGSEA. The CDR3 region is CSSLDFETQYF. CDR3 coding DNA: TGCAGTTCCTTAGACTTTGAGACCCAGTACTTC.